This record covers a single TCR beta chain. Its cognate antigen is unknown. The record originates from a study of CD8 T cells in ankylosing spondylitis. Study outcomes and limitations: A CD8+ phenotype characterized the disease-linked clones, which were relatively rare in peripheral blood. Earlier literature documents some of the motif variants in reactive arthritis synovial fluid and blood. Reported data indicate significant enrichment of disease-linked clones within matched ankylosing spondylitis synovial fluid. A TCR beta motif of eight highly homologous variants appeared characteristic of ankylosing spondylitis blood.

Libraries of TCR beta came from quantitative 5'-RACE with molecular barcodes. TCRdb called the 5' RACE reads again in MiXCR, with one record for every CDR3 protein. In the table there are some 800,000 distinct CDR3 sequences, roughly 12% of which are singletons. Sequencing input: blood, either unsorted or a sorted T cell fraction (not recorded which). The clonotype comes from a male donor with ankylosing spondylitis.

CDR3 residues: CASSPRTGRQETQYF. The CDR3 coding sequence is TGCGCCAGCAGCCCGCGGACCGGGCGTCAAGAGACCCAGTACTTC. The chain joins TRBV5-1 to TRBJ2-5, with D unclear. The ends were cut back, 4 bases at V and 2 bases at J, with 15 bases in the middle. CDR1 is SGHRS and CDR2 is YFSETQ in the germline V gene. The length of the CDR3 is 15 residues.